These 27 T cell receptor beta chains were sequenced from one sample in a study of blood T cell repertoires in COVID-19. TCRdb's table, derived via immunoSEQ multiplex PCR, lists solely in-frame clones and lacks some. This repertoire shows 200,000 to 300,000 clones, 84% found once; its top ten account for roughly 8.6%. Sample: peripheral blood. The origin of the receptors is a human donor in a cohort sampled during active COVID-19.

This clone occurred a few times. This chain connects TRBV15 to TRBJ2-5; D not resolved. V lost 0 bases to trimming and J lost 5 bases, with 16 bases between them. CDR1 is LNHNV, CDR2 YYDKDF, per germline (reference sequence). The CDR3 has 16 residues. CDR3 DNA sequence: TGTGCCACCAGCAGAGATATTGATTTGGGCGAGGAGACCCAGTACTTC. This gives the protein CATSRDIDLGEETQYF.

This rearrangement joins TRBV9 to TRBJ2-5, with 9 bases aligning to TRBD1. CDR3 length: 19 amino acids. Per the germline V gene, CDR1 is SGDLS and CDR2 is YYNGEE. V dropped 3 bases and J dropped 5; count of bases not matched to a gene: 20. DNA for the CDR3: TGTGCCAGCAGCGCCCCTTCCGGGACAGGGCCATATCAGGGGGAGACCCAGTACTTC. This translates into CASSAPSGTGPYQGETQYF.

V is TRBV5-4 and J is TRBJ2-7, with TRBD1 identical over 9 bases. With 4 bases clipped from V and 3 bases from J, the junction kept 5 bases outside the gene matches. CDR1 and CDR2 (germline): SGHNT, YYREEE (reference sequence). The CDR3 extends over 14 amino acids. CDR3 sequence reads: CASSLQGAIYEQYF. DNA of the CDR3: TGTGCCAGCAGCCTACAGGGGGCGATCTACGAGCAGTACTTC. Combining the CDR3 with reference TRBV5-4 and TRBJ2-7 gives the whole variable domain ETGVTQSPTHLIKTRGQQVTLRCSSQSGHNTVSWYQQALGQGPQFIFQYYREEENGRGNFPPRFSGLQFPNYSSELNVNALELDDSALYLCASSLQGAIYEQYFGPGTRLTVT.

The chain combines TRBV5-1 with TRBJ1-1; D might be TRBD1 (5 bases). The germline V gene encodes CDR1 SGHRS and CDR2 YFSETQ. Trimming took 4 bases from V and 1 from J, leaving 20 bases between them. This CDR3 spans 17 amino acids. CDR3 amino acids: CASSPARGGKGNTEAFF. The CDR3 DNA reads TGCGCCAGCAGCCCCGCTCGGGGGGGTAAGGGGAACACTGAAGCTTTCTTT. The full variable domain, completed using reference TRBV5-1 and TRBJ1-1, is KAGVTQTPRYLIKTRGQQVTLSCSPISGHRSVSWYQQTPGQGLQFLFEYFSETQRNKGNFPGRFSGRQFSNSRSEMNVSTLELGDSALYLCASSPARGGKGNTEAFFGQGTRLTVV.

CDR3 residues: CASSEVGEYEQYF. CDR3 sequence (DNA): TGTGCCAGCAGTGAGGTAGGAGAATACGAGCAGTACTTC. The V call is TRBV6-1, the J call TRBJ2-7, with no clear D. Germline-derived CDR1 and CDR2 are MNHNS and SASEGT. The CDR3 spans 13 residues. The V end was cut by 3 bases, the J end by 4 bases, with 10 bases between.

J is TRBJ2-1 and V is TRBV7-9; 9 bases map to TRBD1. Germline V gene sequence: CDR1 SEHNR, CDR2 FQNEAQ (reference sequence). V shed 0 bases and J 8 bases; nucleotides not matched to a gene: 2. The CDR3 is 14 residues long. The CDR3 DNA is TGTGCCAGCAGCTTAGCGGACAGGGGTGATGAGCAGTTCTTC. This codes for CASSLADRGDEQFF.

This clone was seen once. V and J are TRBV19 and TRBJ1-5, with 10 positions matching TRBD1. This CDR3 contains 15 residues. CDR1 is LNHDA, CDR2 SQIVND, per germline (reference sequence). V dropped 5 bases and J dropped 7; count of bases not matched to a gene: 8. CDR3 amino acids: CASSDGTGAWQPQHF. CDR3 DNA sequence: TGTGCCAGTAGTGATGGGACAGGGGCATGGCAGCCCCAGCATTTT.

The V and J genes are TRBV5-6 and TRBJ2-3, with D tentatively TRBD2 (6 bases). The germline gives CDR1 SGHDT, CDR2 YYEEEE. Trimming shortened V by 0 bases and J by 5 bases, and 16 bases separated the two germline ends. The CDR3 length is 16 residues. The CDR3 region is CASSLVRREPRDTQYF. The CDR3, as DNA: TGTGCCAGCAGCTTGGTGAGACGGGAGCCACGAGATACGCAGTATTTT.

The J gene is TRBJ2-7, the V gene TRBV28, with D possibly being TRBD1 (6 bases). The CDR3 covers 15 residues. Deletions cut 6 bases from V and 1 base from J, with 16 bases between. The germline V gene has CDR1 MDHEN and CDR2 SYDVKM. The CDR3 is CASSLLTGPSYEQYF. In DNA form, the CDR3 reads TGTGCCAGCAGCCTCTTGACAGGCCCTTCCTACGAGCAGTACTTC.

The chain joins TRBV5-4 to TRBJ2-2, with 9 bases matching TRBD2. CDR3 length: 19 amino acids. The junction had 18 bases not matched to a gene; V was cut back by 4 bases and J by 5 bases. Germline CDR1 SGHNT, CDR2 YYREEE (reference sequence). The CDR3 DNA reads TGTGCCAGCAGCCCTTCCAAGCGTGGCGGGGGGGCCGGTACCGGGGAGCTGTTTTTT. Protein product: CASSPSKRGGGAGTGELFF. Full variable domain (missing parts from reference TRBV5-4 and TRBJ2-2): ETGVTQSPTHLIKTRGQQVTLRCSSQSGHNTVSWYQQALGQGPQFIFQYYREEENGRGNFPPRFSGLQFPNYSSELNVNALELDDSALYLCASSPSKRGGGAGTGELFFGEGSRLTVL.

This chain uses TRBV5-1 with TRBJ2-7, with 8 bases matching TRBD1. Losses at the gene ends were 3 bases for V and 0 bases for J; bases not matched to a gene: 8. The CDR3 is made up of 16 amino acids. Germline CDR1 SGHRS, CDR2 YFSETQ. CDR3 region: CASSWPDRDNSYEQYF. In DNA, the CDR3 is TGCGCCAGCAGCTGGCCGGACAGGGACAACTCCTACGAGCAGTACTTC.

The CDR3 DNA reads as TGTGCCAGCAGCCTTGACAGGGTAAAAGCCTACGAGCAGTACTTC. Encoded protein: CASSLDRVKAYEQYF. The V call is TRBV7-2, the J call TRBJ2-7; TRBD1 matches 7 bases. Trimming at V came to 5 bases and at J to 2 bases, leaving 9 bases not matched to a gene. CDR1 and CDR2 from the germline V gene are SGHTA and FQGNSA. The CDR3 has 15 residues.

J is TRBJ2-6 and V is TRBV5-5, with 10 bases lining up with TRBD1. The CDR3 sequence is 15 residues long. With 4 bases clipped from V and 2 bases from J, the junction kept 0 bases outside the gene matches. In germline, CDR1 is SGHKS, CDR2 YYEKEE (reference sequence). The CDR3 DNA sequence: TGTGCCAGCAGCGGGACAGGGGCTGGGGCCAACGTCCTGACTTTC. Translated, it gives CASSGTGAGANVLTF.

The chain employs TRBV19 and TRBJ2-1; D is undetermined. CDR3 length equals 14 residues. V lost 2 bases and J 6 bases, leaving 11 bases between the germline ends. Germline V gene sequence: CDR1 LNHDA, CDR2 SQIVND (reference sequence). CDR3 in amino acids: CASSIQAPPNEQFF. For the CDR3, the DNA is TGTGCCAGTAGTATACAAGCTCCCCCCAATGAGCAGTTCTTC.

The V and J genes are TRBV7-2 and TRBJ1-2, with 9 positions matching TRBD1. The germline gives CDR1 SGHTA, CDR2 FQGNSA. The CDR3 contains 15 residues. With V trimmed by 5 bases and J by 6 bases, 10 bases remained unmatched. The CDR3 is CASSVQGAAEHGYTF. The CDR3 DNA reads TGTGCCAGCAGCGTACAGGGGGCCGCAGAACATGGCTACACCTTC.

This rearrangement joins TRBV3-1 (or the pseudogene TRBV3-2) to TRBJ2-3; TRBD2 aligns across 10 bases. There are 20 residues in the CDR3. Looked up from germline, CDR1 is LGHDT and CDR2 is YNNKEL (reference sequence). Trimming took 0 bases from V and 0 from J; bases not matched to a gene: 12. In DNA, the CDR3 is TGTGCCAGCAGCCAAGACTCTCAGCGGGGGGGGGAAGCTAGCACAGATACGCAGTATTTT. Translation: CASSQDSQRGGEASTDTQYF.

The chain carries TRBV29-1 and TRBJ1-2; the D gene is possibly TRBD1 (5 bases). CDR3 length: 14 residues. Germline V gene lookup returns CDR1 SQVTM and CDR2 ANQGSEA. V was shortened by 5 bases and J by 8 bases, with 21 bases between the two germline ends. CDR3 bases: TGCAGCGTTACCGAGGATTTCGGGGGACGGGGCTACACCTTC. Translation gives CSVTEDFGGRGYTF.

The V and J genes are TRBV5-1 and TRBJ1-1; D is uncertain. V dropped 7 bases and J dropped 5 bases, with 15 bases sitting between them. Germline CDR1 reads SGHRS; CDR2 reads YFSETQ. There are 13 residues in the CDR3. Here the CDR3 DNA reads TGCGCCAGCCTTCCGGAGGGAGGGACTGAAGCTTTCTTT. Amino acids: CASLPEGGTEAFF. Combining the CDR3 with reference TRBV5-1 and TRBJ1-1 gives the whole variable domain KAGVTQTPRYLIKTRGQQVTLSCSPISGHRSVSWYQQTPGQGLQFLFEYFSETQRNKGNFPGRFSGRQFSNSRSEMNVSTLELGDSALYLCASLPEGGTEAFFGQGTRLTVV.

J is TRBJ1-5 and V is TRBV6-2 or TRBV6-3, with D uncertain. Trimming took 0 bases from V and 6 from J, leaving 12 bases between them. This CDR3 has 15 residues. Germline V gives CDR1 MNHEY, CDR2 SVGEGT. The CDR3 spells CASSYSLGVGQPQHF. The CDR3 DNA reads TGTGCCAGCAGTTACTCTTTGGGCGTGGGTCAGCCCCAGCATTTT.

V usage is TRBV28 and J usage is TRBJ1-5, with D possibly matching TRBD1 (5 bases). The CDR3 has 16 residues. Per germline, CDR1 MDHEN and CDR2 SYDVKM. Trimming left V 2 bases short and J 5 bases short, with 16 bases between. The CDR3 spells CASSLKGRDSHQPQHF. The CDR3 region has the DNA TGTGCCAGCAGTTTAAAGGGCAGGGACTCCCATCAGCCCCAGCATTTT.

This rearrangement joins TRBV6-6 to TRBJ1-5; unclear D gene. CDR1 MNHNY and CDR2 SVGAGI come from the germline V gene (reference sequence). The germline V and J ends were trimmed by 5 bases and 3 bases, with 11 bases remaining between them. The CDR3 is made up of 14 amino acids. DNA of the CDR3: TGTGCCAGCAGTACCACACGTCTCAATCAGCCCCAGCATTTT. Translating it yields CASSTTRLNQPQHF.

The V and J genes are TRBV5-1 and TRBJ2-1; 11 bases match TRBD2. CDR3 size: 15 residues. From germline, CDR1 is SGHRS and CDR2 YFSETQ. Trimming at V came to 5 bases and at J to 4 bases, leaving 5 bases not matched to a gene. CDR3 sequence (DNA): TGCGCCAGCAGAATGGGACTAGCGGAATACAATGAGCAGTTCTTC. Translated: CASRMGLAEYNEQFF. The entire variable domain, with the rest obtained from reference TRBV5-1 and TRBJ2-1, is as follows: KAGVTQTPRYLIKTRGQQVTLSCSPISGHRSVSWYQQTPGQGLQFLFEYFSETQRNKGNFPGRFSGRQFSNSRSEMNVSTLELGDSALYLCASRMGLAEYNEQFFGPGTRLTVL.

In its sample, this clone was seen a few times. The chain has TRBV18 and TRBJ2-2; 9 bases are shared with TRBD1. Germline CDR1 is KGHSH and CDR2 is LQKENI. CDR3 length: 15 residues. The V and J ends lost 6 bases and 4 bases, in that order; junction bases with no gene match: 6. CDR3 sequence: CASSTGGRGTGELFF. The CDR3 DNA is TGTGCCAGCTCCACAGGGGGCCGAGGCACCGGGGAGCTGTTTTTT.

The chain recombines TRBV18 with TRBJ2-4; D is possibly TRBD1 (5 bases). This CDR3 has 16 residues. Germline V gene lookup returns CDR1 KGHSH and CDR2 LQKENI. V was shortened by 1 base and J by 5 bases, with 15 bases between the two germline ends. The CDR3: CASSPLDRIRENIQYF. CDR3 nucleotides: TGTGCCAGCTCACCACTCGACAGAATCAGGGAAAACATTCAGTACTTC. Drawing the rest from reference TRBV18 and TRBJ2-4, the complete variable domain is NAGVMQNPRHLVRRRGQEARLRCSPMKGHSHVYWYRQLPEEGLKFMVYLQKENIIDESGMPKERFSAEFPKEGPSILRIQQVVRGDSAAYFCASSPLDRIRENIQYFGAGTRLSVL.

CDR3 residues: CASSTPISSYNEQFF. As DNA, the CDR3 is TGTGCCAGCAGTACGCCTATAAGCTCCTACAATGAGCAGTTCTTC. The V call is TRBV6-5, the J call TRBJ2-1; D is uncertain. CDR1 is MNHEY, CDR2 SVGAGI, per germline. The CDR3 is 15 amino acids. V was clipped by 5 bases and J by 0 bases, with 11 bases between them.

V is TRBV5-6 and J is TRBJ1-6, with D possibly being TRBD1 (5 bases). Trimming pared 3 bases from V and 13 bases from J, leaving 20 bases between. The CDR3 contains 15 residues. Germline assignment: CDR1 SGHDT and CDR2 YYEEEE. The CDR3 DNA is TGTGCCAGCAGCTCGGTCAGGGAAAATTCATCGCCCCTCCACTTT. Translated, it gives CASSSVRENSSPLHF.

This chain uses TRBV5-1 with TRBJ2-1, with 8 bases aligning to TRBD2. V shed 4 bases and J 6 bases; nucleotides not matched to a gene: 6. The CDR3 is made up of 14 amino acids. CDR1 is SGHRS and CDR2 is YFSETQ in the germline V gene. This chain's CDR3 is CASSGAGVRNEQFF. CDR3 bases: TGCGCCAGCAGCGGAGCGGGAGTCCGCAATGAGCAGTTCTTC.